This T cell receptor (beta chain) was profiled in a study of blood T cell repertoires in COVID-19. Study as a whole: Both acute and convalescent COVID-19 samples were obtained from the United States, Italy and Spain.

Germline values: CDR1 SNHLY, CDR2 FYNNEI. Trimming took off 3 bases at V and 3 bases at J, with 12 bases between the two ends. This CDR3 region has 14 residues. TCRdb's table, derived via immunoSEQ multiplex PCR, lists solely in-frame clones and lacks some. Among some 400,000 clones, just over 90% were seen once, and the ten largest hold just over 0.85%. V and J are TRBV2 and TRBJ2-7; D may be TRBD2 (6 bases). The sample consisted of PBMCs or T cells enriched from blood (not recorded which). The sequence derives from a woman in her forties who had been exposed to COVID-19. The CDR3 DNA reads as TGTGCCAGCAGTGATGGCGGGGTCAGCTACGAGCAGTACTTC. It translates to CASSDGGVSYEQYF.